This is a list of T cell receptor beta chains from one sample in a study of T cells in tumors after PD-1 blockade. Assay: immunoSEQ multiplex PCR; the TCRdb copy retains only in-frame clones and omits some. The sample lists about 15,000 clones, about 67% occurring once. The source material was tumor tissue, sampled after anti-PD-1 treatment. These receptors were collected from a human donor with cutaneous squamous cell carcinoma. The CDR3 runs from the conserved cysteine through the conserved F or W. A D gene is named only where the DNA matches it firmly. Expanded clones get a size class; other rows say once, few or many, or leave the size out.

abundance	v_gene	d_gene	j_gene	CDR3aa	CDR3nt
-	TRBV6-5	-	TRBJ2-7	CASKSGYEQYF	TGTGCCAGCAAGTCGGGCTACGAGCAGTACTTC
-	TRBV5-1	-	TRBJ2-1	CASSPWTQAPTPSSYNEQFF	TGCGCCAGCAGCCCGTGGACCCAAGCGCCGACCCCGAGCTCCTACAATGAGCAGTTCTTC
-	TRBV7-2	-	TRBJ2-3	CASSLGSRKRYTDTQYF	TGTGCCAGCAGCTTAGGATCGCGCAAGCGCTACACAGATACGCAGTATTTT
once	TRBV18	-	TRBJ1-2	CASSRAGDTNYGYTF	TGTGCCAGCTCACGTGCAGGGGACACTAACTATGGCTACACCTTC
medium-sized	TRBV6-4	TRBD2	TRBJ2-7	CASSDGLAGLFDEQYF	TGTGCCAGCAGTGACGGACTAGCGGGGCTTTTCGACGAGCAGTACTTC
-	TRBV6-5	-	TRBJ1-4	CASRGGGGAREKLFF	TGTGCCAGCAGGGGGGGTGGAGGGGCCCGGGAAAAACTGTTTTTT
few	TRBV13	-	TRBJ2-7	CASSLAGRRTRHEQYF	TGTGCCAGCAGCTTAGCGGGCAGACGGACCCGCCACGAGCAGTACTTC
-	TRBV29-1	-	TRBJ1-1	CSGGSGENTEAFF	TGCAGCGGCGGCTCTGGGGAGAACACTGAAGCTTTCTTT
-	TRBV7-9	TRBD1	TRBJ2-2	CASSPGQGATGGELFF	TGTGCCAGCAGCCCAGGACAGGGGGCTACCGGCGGGGAGCTGTTTTTT
-	TRBV12-3/TRBV12-4	-	TRBJ2-5	CASSLIAETQYF	TGTGCCAGCAGTTTAATAGCAGAGACCCAGTACTTC
-	TRBV12-3/TRBV12-4	-	TRBJ1-5	CASTRANQPQHF	TGTGCCAGCACTAGGGCGAATCAGCCCCAGCATTTT
once	TRBV2	-	TRBJ2-1	CASSEDNYLYNEQFF	TGTGCCAGCAGTGAAGATAACTATTTATACAATGAGCAGTTCTTC
-	TRBV6-1	TRBD2	TRBJ2-7	CASSEGASGSYEQYF	TGTGCCAGCAGTGAGGGAGCTAGCGGATCCTACGAGCAGTACTTC
-	TRBV2	-	TRBJ2-6	CASSPQGAGANVLTF	TGTGCCAGCAGTCCACAGGGAGCCGGGGCCAACGTCCTGACTTTC
-	TRBV5-4	-	TRBJ2-3	CASSLLTRTPDTQYF	TGTGCCAGCAGCCTCCTGACTAGGACCCCAGATACGCAGTATTTT
-	TRBV5-1	-	TRBJ2-7	CASSLDRVEQYF	TGCGCCAGCAGCTTGGATAGGGTCGAGCAGTACTTC
-	TRBV5-1	-	TRBJ1-2	CASSISDYGYTF	TGCGCCAGCAGCATTTCGGACTATGGCTACACCTTC
-	TRBV7-2	TRBD2	TRBJ2-7	CASSKRQLAGAYEQYF	TGTGCCAGCAGCAAGAGACAGCTAGCGGGAGCCTACGAGCAGTACTTC
-	TRBV5-6	-	TRBJ1-1	CASSLEFGGVGTEAFF	TGTGCCAGCAGCTTGGAGTTTGGGGGCGTTGGCACTGAAGCTTTCTTT
-	TRBV9	TRBD2	TRBJ2-1	CASSVATLGWTSGRSGEQFF	TGTGCCAGCAGCGTAGCTACCTTAGGGTGGACTAGCGGGAGGAGCGGTGAGCAGTTCTTC
few	TRBV19	-	TRBJ2-1	CASSRRQISYNEQFF	TGTGCCAGTAGTAGGCGACAGATTTCCTACAATGAGCAGTTCTTC
few	TRBV18	-	TRBJ2-6	CASSLRDSGANVLTF	TGTGCCAGCTCATTAAGGGACTCTGGGGCCAACGTCCTGACTTTC
-	TRBV5-6	-	TRBJ2-1	CASSSYTGYNEQFF	TGTGCCAGCAGCTCCTACACAGGGTACAATGAGCAGTTCTTC
-	TRBV9	TRBD2	TRBJ2-1	CASSVGGGRAAYNEQFF	TGTGCCAGCAGCGTAGGGGGCGGGAGGGCCGCCTACAATGAGCAGTTCTTC
-	TRBV5-6	-	TRBJ2-5	CASRTRGREISETQYF	TGTGCCAGCAGAACCAGGGGACGGGAAATCTCTGAGACCCAGTACTTC
-	TRBV7-9	TRBD2	TRBJ2-7	CASGGAGSGRAEQYF	TGTGCCAGCGGAGGCGCAGGTAGCGGGAGAGCGGAGCAGTACTTC
-	TRBV5-1	TRBD1	TRBJ1-1	CASSRIPSGQGNTEAFF	TGCGCCAGCAGCCGGATACCGTCAGGACAGGGGAACACTGAAGCTTTCTTT
-	TRBV3-1/TRBV3-2	-	TRBJ2-2	CASSSYAGTPGELFF	TGTGCCAGCAGCTCGTACGCAGGGACTCCCGGGGAGCTGTTTTTT
once	TRBV10-3	TRBD2	TRBJ2-3	CAISEASGLTDTQYF	TGTGCCATCAGTGAGGCTAGCGGGTTGACAGATACGCAGTATTTT
few	TRBV15	-	TRBJ1-4	CATSREMTTTNEKLFF	TGTGCCACCAGCAGAGAGATGACCACAACTAATGAAAAACTGTTTTTT
once	TRBV5-8	TRBD1	TRBJ2-1	CASSPGTGSSYNEQFF	TGTGCCAGCAGCCCCGGGACAGGGAGCTCCTACAATGAGCAGTTCTTC
-	TRBV6-5	-	TRBJ1-6	CASRRDSYNSPLHF	TGTGCCAGCAGACGAGACTCCTATAATTCACCCCTCCACTTT
few	TRBV9	-	TRBJ2-3	CASSSSLGDTQYF	TGTGCCAGCAGCTCCTCACTGGGAGATACGCAGTATTTT
-	TRBV7-9	TRBD1	TRBJ1-6	CASSRDSNNSPLHF	TGTGCCAGCAGCCGGGACAGTAATAATTCACCCCTCCACTTT
-	TRBV7-2	TRBD1	TRBJ2-5	CASSSTGTGRETQYF	TGTGCCAGCAGCTCCACCGGGACAGGGAGGGAGACCCAGTACTTC
few	TRBV7-9	-	TRBJ2-7	CASSFTGYSYEQYF	TGTGCCAGCAGCTTCACAGGGTACTCCTACGAGCAGTACTTC
once	TRBV19	-	TRBJ1-5	CATQIITGQVGQPQHF	TGTGCCACCCAAATAATAACGGGGCAGGTGGGACAGCCCCAGCATTTT
-	TRBV30	-	TRBJ1-1	CAWSVVSNTEAFF	TGTGCCTGGAGTGTAGTCTCGAACACTGAAGCTTTCTTT
-	TRBV7-2	-	TRBJ2-7	CASSSATSYEQYF	TGTGCCAGCAGCTCCGCGACAAGCTACGAGCAGTACTTC
medium-sized	TRBV2	TRBD1	TRBJ1-2	CASSYGTGGFYGYTF	TGTGCCAGCAGCTACGGGACAGGGGGGTTCTATGGCTACACCTTC
few	TRBV24-1	-	TRBJ2-3	CATSWTDTQYF	TGTGCCACCAGTTGGACAGATACGCAGTATTTT
-	TRBV28	TRBD1	TRBJ1-1	CASSLRQGTGAFF	TGTGCCAGCAGTTTGAGACAGGGTACGGGAGCTTTCTTT
-	TRBV12-3/TRBV12-4	-	TRBJ2-7	CASSFRDSGQYF	TGTGCCAGCAGTTTCCGAGACTCCGGGCAGTACTTC